A single sample is the source of the 16 T cell receptor beta chains below, sequenced in a study of blood T cell repertoires in COVID-19. The method was immunoSEQ multiplex PCR; TCRdb's version includes in-frame clones alone and lacks a portion of them. The table records about 340,000 clones, 80% to 90% of them present only once. Material: PBMCs or T cells enriched from blood (not recorded which). The receptors stem from a woman aged 40 to 55 with acute COVID-19.

The V and J genes are TRBV28 and TRBJ2-3, with a tentative D call TRBD2 (5 bases). The CDR3 is 16 amino acids. Deletions cut 7 bases from V and 0 bases from J, with 17 bases between. Germline CDR1 reads MDHEN; CDR2 reads SYDVKM. The CDR3 DNA is TGTGCCAGCACCTCCCTTGGGAGCGGAAGCACAGATACGCAGTATTTT. It is translated as CASTSLGSGSTDTQYF.

The chain has TRBV3-1 (or the pseudogene TRBV3-2) and TRBJ1-1; no reliable D call. Germline V lookup: CDR1 LGHDT, CDR2 YNNKEL (reference sequence). The CDR3 runs 13 residues. Between the trimmed V and J ends, which lost 2 bases and 4 bases, there was a span of 8 bases. CDR3 protein: CASSQTLSTEAFF. CDR3 sequence (DNA): TGTGCCAGCAGCCAAACTTTGAGCACTGAAGCTTTCTTT.

J is TRBJ1-5 and V is TRBV4-3; D uncertain. Germline V lookup: CDR1 LGHNA, CDR2 YSLEER. The CDR3 spans 13 residues. V lost 1 base and J lost 9, with 10 bases in between. The CDR3: CASSQVNPGPQHF. In DNA, the CDR3 is TGCGCCAGCAGCCAAGTGAACCCGGGGCCCCAGCATTTT.

The V call is TRBV7-2, the J call TRBJ2-7; a possible D gene is TRBD2 (5 bases). Germline CDR1 and CDR2: SGHTA and FQGNSA. The CDR3 consists of 15 residues. Deletions cut 5 bases from V and 1 base from J, with 15 bases between. This CDR3 is CASSPAAGGSYEQYF. In DNA, the CDR3 is TGTGCCAGCAGCCCGGCGGCGGGTGGGTCCTACGAGCAGTACTTC.

V gene TRBV7-9 combines with J gene TRBJ2-3; 12 bases match TRBD2. Per germline, CDR1 SEHNR and CDR2 FQNEAQ (reference sequence). V shed 5 bases, J shed 0 bases, and the junction held 12 bases outside the gene matches. The CDR3 is 19 residues long. In DNA form, the CDR3 reads TGTGCCAGCAGCCCCGAACTAGCGGGAGGCCCTAGTAGCACAGATACGCAGTATTTT. Its translation: CASSPELAGGPSSTDTQYF. Variable domain in full (rest from reference TRBV7-9 and TRBJ2-3): DTGVSQNPRHKITKRGQNVTFRCDPISEHNRLYWYRQTLGQGPEFLTYFQNEAQLEKSRLLSDRFSAERPKGSFSTLEIQRTEQGDSAMYLCASSPELAGGPSSTDTQYFGPGTRLTVL.

The chain is built from TRBV7-6 and TRBJ2-7, with TRBD1 as a possible D gene (6 bases). The CDR3 is made up of 18 amino acids. Germline CDR1 SGHVS, CDR2 FNYEAQ. V was trimmed by 2 bases and J by 0 bases, leaving 20 bases between them. The CDR3 protein is CASSLHSGFWDTSYEQYF. Here the CDR3 DNA reads TGTGCCAGCAGCTTACACTCGGGTTTCTGGGACACCTCCTACGAGCAGTACTTC.

The V call is TRBV28, the J call TRBJ2-5; weak D call: TRBD1 (6 bases). This CDR3 has 13 residues. Germline V CDR1 and CDR2: MDHEN, SYDVKM. Trimming shortened V by 6 bases and J by 7 bases, and 15 bases separated the two germline ends. CDR3 amino acids: CASSEGQEGTQYF. As DNA, the CDR3 is TGTGCCAGCAGCGAGGGACAAGAAGGGACCCAGTACTTC.

This clone has a handful of counts. This chain connects TRBV7-9 to TRBJ2-7, with 12 bases identical to TRBD2. Germline V gene data show CDR1 as SEHNR and CDR2 as FQNEAQ (reference sequence). This CDR3 has 16 residues. Trimming at V came to 3 bases and at J to 0 bases, leaving 3 bases not matched to a gene. CDR3 amino acids: CASSFGLAGPSYEQYF. The CDR3 DNA follows: TGTGCCAGCAGCTTCGGACTAGCGGGACCCTCCTACGAGCAGTACTTC.

There are a few counts of this clone. This CDR3 is CASRGTGGTYEQYF. The CDR3 DNA reads TGTGCCAGCAGAGGGACAGGGGGGACCTACGAGCAGTACTTC. The chain links TRBV28 to TRBJ2-7; 11 bases match TRBD1. The CDR3 consists of 14 residues. V was clipped by 6 bases and J by 2 bases; unmatched bases: 3. Germline V gene sequence: CDR1 MDHEN, CDR2 SYDVKM.

This rearrangement joins TRBV9 to TRBJ1-1; 7 bases map to TRBD1. The CDR3 consists of 15 residues. The germline V gene has CDR1 SGDLS and CDR2 YYNGEE. J gave up 10 bases and V 1 base, and 13 bases lay outside the gene matches. CDR3: CASSVTDQGGSRAFF. The CDR3 nucleotides read TGTGCCAGCAGCGTAACTGACCAGGGGGGTAGTCGAGCTTTCTTT.

The chain combines TRBV7-3 with TRBJ1-3; D gene unclear. The CDR3 has 14 amino acids. Germline V gene sequence: CDR1 SGHTA, CDR2 FQGTGA. Trimming removed 5 bases from V and 1 base from J, with 9 bases in between. The CDR3 DNA follows: TGTGCCAGCAGCCCCGGAGGGTCTGGAAACACCATATATTTT. Protein sequence: CASSPGGSGNTIYF.

This clone was detected only once. The rearrangement links TRBV7-2 to TRBJ1-3; TRBD1 might be the D (6 bases). Trimming shortened V by 10 bases and J by 0 bases, and 13 bases separated the two germline ends. CDR1 SGHTA and CDR2 FQGNSA come from the germline V gene. The CDR3 runs 14 residues. The CDR3 protein is CATRGQSSGNTIYF. The CDR3 DNA reads TGTGCCACACGGGGACAAAGCTCTGGAAACACCATATATTTT.

The genes are TRBV7-6 and TRBJ1-2; 10 bases match TRBD1. V trimming: 4 bases; J trimming: 2 bases; junction bases outside the gene matches: 4. The germline gives CDR1 SGHVS, CDR2 FNYEAQ. The length of the CDR3 is 15 residues. CDR3 sequence reads: CASSSQTGGNYGYTF. CDR3 nucleotide sequence: TGTGCCAGCAGCTCCCAGACAGGGGGCAACTATGGCTACACCTTC. Variable domain in full (rest from reference TRBV7-6 and TRBJ1-2): GAGVSQSPRYKVTKRGQDVALRCDPISGHVSLYWYRQALGQGPEFLTYFNYEAQQDKSGLPNDRFSAERPEGSISTLTIQRTEQRDSAMYRCASSSQTGGNYGYTFGSGTRLTVV.

V is TRBV10-3 and J is TRBJ1-1, with 7 bases fitting TRBD1. This CDR3 spans 14 amino acids. Looked up from germline, CDR1 is ENHRY and CDR2 is SYGVKD. The V gene end was trimmed by 8 bases and the J gene end by 0 bases; junction bases not matched to a gene: 6. The CDR3 sequence is CAIVGDSVNTEAFF. CDR3 bases: TGTGCCATCGTTGGGGACAGTGTGAACACTGAAGCTTTCTTT.

The chain recombines TRBV15 with TRBJ2-7; TRBD1 matches at 7 bases. The CDR3 is 15 amino acids. Looked up from germline, CDR1 is LNHNV and CDR2 is YYDKDF (reference sequence). J gave up 3 bases and V 5 bases, and 10 bases lay outside the gene matches. CDR3 loop: CATSYGTGAYYEQYF. The CDR3 coding sequence is TGTGCCACCAGCTACGGTACAGGGGCCTACTACGAGCAGTACTTC.

The chain uses TRBV15 and TRBJ1-2, with unresolved D. CDR1 LNHNV and CDR2 YYDKDF come from the germline V gene (reference sequence). V lost 0 bases and J 8 bases, leaving 7 bases between the germline ends. This CDR3 is built from 12 residues. As DNA, the CDR3 is TGTGCCACCAGCAGAGAGTACGGGGGCTACACCTTC. This sequence encodes CATSREYGGYTF.